The 10 T cell receptor beta chains below come from one sample, sequenced in a study of blood T cell repertoires in COVID-19. Sequenced by immunoSEQ multiplex PCR; TCRdb stores in-frame clones only, minus some. Of around 330,000 clones in the sample, 89% were seen once. Sequencing was carried out using PBMCs or T cells enriched from blood (not recorded which). These receptors were collected from a man between 60 and 75 years old who had recovered from COVID-19.

The genes are TRBV18 and TRBJ1-5; no clear D. Germline assignment: CDR1 KGHSH and CDR2 LQKENI. The V and J ends lost 3 bases and 0 bases respectively, with 9 bases between them. The CDR3 spans 15 residues. CDR3 protein: CASSPAGFSNQPQHF. For the CDR3, the DNA is TGTGCCAGCTCACCGGCCGGGTTTAGCAATCAGCCCCAGCATTTT.

This chain joins TRBV24-1 and TRBJ2-5; D perhaps matches TRBD2 (5 bases). There are 12 residues in the CDR3. Germline V lookup: CDR1 KGHDR, CDR2 SFDVKD. V lost 9 bases and J lost 7, with 14 bases in between. The CDR3: CATSDFPGTQYF. As DNA, the CDR3 is TGTGCCACCTCGGACTTTCCTGGGACCCAGTACTTC.

The chain carries TRBV7-3 and TRBJ2-3; 13 bases agree with TRBD2. Germline CDR1 reads SGHTA; CDR2 reads FQGTGA. The CDR3 is made up of 17 amino acids. Trimming at V came to 5 bases and at J to 5 bases, leaving 10 bases not matched to a gene. The CDR3 DNA is TGTGCCAGCAGCCTGGGACTAGCGGGACCTCTTAGAGATACGCAGTATTTT. Encoded protein: CASSLGLAGPLRDTQYF. The full variable domain, rest sourced from reference TRBV7-3 and TRBJ2-3, is GAGVSQTPSNKVTEKGKYVELRCDPISGHTALYWYRQSLGQGPEFLIYFQGTGAADDSGLPNDRFFAVRPEGSVSTLKIQRTERGDSAVYLCASSLGLAGPLRDTQYFGPGTRLTVL.

The table lists this clone with a count of one. The chain joins TRBV7-2 to TRBJ2-5; a possible D gene is TRBD2 (5 bases). V lost 5 bases and J lost 2, with 12 bases in between. This CDR3 comprises 14 residues. Germline CDR1 and CDR2: SGHTA and FQGNSA. The CDR3, as DNA: TGTGCCAGCAGCCGCGGGTCCTTACAAGAGACCCAGTACTTC. Translated: CASSRGSLQETQYF.

This chain uses TRBV5-6 with TRBJ2-2, with no clear D. Trimming cost V 4 bases and J 4 bases, with 11 bases left between them. Germline V gives CDR1 SGHDT, CDR2 YYEEEE. The CDR3 spans 14 residues. The CDR3 spells CASSQALSTGELFF. In DNA, the CDR3 is TGTGCCAGCAGCCAGGCCCTGAGCACCGGGGAGCTGTTTTTT.

V is TRBV5-1 and J is TRBJ2-3; D remains unclear. CDR3 size: 16 residues. V dropped 4 bases and J dropped 7 bases, with 22 bases sitting between them. Germline values: CDR1 SGHRS, CDR2 YFSETQ. CDR3 sequence: CASSPATPNGVNTQYF. CDR3 bases: TGCGCCAGCAGCCCTGCCACCCCCAACGGAGTAAATACGCAGTATTTT.

The chain is built from TRBV7-2 and TRBJ2-2, with 7 bases fitting TRBD1. Germline V lookup: CDR1 SGHTA, CDR2 FQGNSA. Losses at the gene ends were 5 bases for V and 1 base for J; bases not matched to a gene: 7. The CDR3 is 16 amino acids. The DNA for the CDR3 is TGTGCCAGCAGCGATCCCGGGACAGAGAACACCGGGGAGCTGTTTTTT. The encoded protein is CASSDPGTENTGELFF.

This clone came up a few times. This chain uses TRBV6-2 or TRBV6-3 with TRBJ2-1, with 10 bases matching TRBD2. The CDR3 consists of 17 residues. Germline trimming cut 5 bases from V and 7 bases from J; bases unmatched to any gene: 14. The germline V gene has CDR1 MNHEY and CDR2 SVGEGT. CDR3 amino acids: CASSAPRLAGRGNEQFF. As DNA, the CDR3 is TGTGCCAGCAGTGCCCCGAGACTAGCGGGCAGGGGTAATGAGCAGTTCTTC.

This chain connects TRBV7-3 to TRBJ2-6; D uncertain. With 5 bases removed from V and 0 bases from J, the gap between germline ends came to 14 bases. The CDR3 totals 17 residues. Germline CDR1 is SGHTA and CDR2 is FQGTGA. The CDR3 DNA sequence: TGTGCCAGCAGCCCCCGGCGGCTAAACTCTGGGGCCAACGTCCTGACTTTC. This sequence encodes CASSPRRLNSGANVLTF.

The rearrangement joins TRBV6-5 to TRBJ2-1; TRBD2 agrees at 7 bases. The CDR3 consists of 14 residues. CDR1 and CDR2 from the germline V gene are MNHEY and SVGAGI. The junction had 3 bases not matched to a gene; V was cut back by 2 bases and J by 5 bases. The DNA for the CDR3 is TGTGCCAGCAGTTACCGGGGAGGGAACAATGAGCAGTTCTTC. Encoded protein: CASSYRGGNNEQFF.